The 24 T cell receptor beta chains listed next were all sequenced from one sample in a study of blood T cell repertoires in COVID-19. Clones were read by immunoSEQ multiplex PCR, and TCRdb kept only the in-frame ones, dropping some. The data contain about 160,000 clones, 83% of them singletons. Sequenced sample: PBMCs or T cells enriched from blood (not recorded which). The origin of the receptors is a woman between 50 and 59 years old in a cohort exposed to, infected with or recovered from COVID-19 (not recorded which).

This chain links TRBV5-4 with TRBJ2-7; TRBD1 agrees at 10 bases. CDR3 length: 16 residues. J was trimmed by 5 bases and V by 3 bases; bases with no gene match: 11. The V gene's germline CDR1 is SGHNT and CDR2 YYREEE (reference sequence). CDR3 in amino acids: CASSYLDRGRFDEQYF. CDR3 sequence (DNA): TGTGCCAGCAGCTACCTTGACAGGGGGCGCTTCGACGAGCAGTACTTC.

A single count supports this clone. The V and J genes are TRBV19 and TRBJ1-2; D unclear. The germline V gene has CDR1 LNHDA and CDR2 SQIVND (reference sequence). The V end was cut by 3 bases, the J end by 3 bases, with 11 bases between. The CDR3 runs 14 residues. CDR3 in amino acids: CASSMGPNYYGYTF. CDR3 DNA: TGTGCCAGTAGTATGGGCCCTAATTACTATGGCTACACCTTC.

The chain uses TRBV6-1 and TRBJ1-2, with TRBD1 matching 11 bases. The CDR3 covers 16 residues. V was pared by 1 base and J by 6 bases, with 7 bases of the junction left unmatched. The germline V gene encodes CDR1 MNHNS and CDR2 SASEGT. CDR3 sequence reads: CASSEVSGQGANGYTF. The CDR3 DNA sequence: TGTGCCAGCAGTGAAGTATCAGGACAGGGGGCCAATGGCTACACCTTC.

This clone has only one observation. The chain employs TRBV15 and TRBJ2-7; TRBD1 is a possible D gene (6 bases). CDR1 and CDR2 from the germline V gene are LNHNV and YYDKDF (reference sequence). This CDR3 region has 13 residues. V was clipped by 3 bases and J by 2 bases, with 8 bases between them. The CDR3 nucleotides are TGTGCCACCAGCAGCAGGGGTCCCTACGAGCAGTACTTC. This sequence encodes CATSSRGPYEQYF.

This rearrangement joins TRBV7-2 to TRBJ2-1; tentatively, D is TRBD1 (5 bases). Trimming cost V 5 bases and J 1 base, with 15 bases left between them. CDR3 length: 16 residues. Germline CDR1 is SGHTA and CDR2 is FQGNSA. CDR3 nucleotides: TGTGCCAGCAGCCTTTCGCCGACAGCATCCTACAATGAGCAGTTCTTC. Its translation is CASSLSPTASYNEQFF.

This clone was recorded a few times. The chain employs TRBV5-1 and TRBJ2-7, with TRBD2 as a possible D gene (6 bases). Trimming removed 4 bases at V and 2 bases at J, with 16 bases between. Germline assignment: CDR1 SGHRS and CDR2 YFSETQ. CDR3 length equals 15 residues. The chain's CDR3 is CASSPELAVPYEQYF. The DNA of the CDR3 is TGCGCCAGCAGCCCGGAGTTAGCGGTTCCCTACGAGCAGTACTTC.

This chain joins TRBV25-1 and TRBJ2-1, with no clear D. The CDR3 length is 15 residues. V lost 2 bases to trimming and J lost 0 bases, with 8 bases between them. From germline, CDR1 is MGHDK and CDR2 SYGVNS. CDR3 coding DNA: TGTGCCAGCAGTGAAGTCCGGGTCTCCTACAATGAGCAGTTCTTC. Translated: CASSEVRVSYNEQFF.

The chain has TRBV7-3 and TRBJ2-6, with a possible D match to TRBD1 (6 bases). The V and J ends lost 4 bases and 0 bases respectively, with 13 bases between them. CDR1 is SGHTA, CDR2 FQGTGA, per germline. The CDR3 sequence is 17 residues long. In DNA, the CDR3 is TGTGCCAGCAGCTGGGACACTCTTCGCTCTGGGGCCAACGTCCTGACTTTC. Its translation: CASSWDTLRSGANVLTF.

The genes are TRBV6-5 and TRBJ1-5; 10 nucleotides line up with TRBD1. The germline gives CDR1 MNHEY, CDR2 SVGAGI. J lost 3 bases, V lost 7 bases, and 6 bases had no gene match. This CDR3 has 15 amino acids. CDR3 bases: TGTGCCAGCACCAGGACAGGGGGAAACAATCAGCCCCAGCATTTT. Amino acids: CASTRTGGNNQPQHF.

Only one count was recorded for this clone. V gene TRBV28 combines with J gene TRBJ2-7; the match to TRBD1 covers 8 bases. The CDR3 sequence is 14 residues long. J lost 7 bases, V lost 2 bases, and 7 bases had no gene match. CDR1 MDHEN and CDR2 SYDVKM come from the germline V gene. CDR3 coding DNA: TGTGCCAGCAGTTTACTCGGACAGGGCGCGGAGCAGTACTTC. It translates to CASSLLGQGAEQYF.

The V call is TRBV7-2, the J call TRBJ2-4; a weak D match, TRBD1 (6 bases). The V end was cut by 5 bases, the J end by 9 bases, with 17 bases between. Germline V gene data show CDR1 as SGHTA and CDR2 as FQGNSA. The CDR3 consists of 14 residues. The CDR3 DNA reads TGTGCCAGCAGCACCCGGTACAGGGAAGGCATTCAGTACTTC. This codes for CASSTRYREGIQYF.

The CDR3 DNA reads TGTGCCAGCATGAGAGACAGGGGGCATCAGCCCCAGCATTTT. Amino acid sequence: CASMRDRGHQPQHF. The V gene is TRBV28, the J gene TRBJ1-5; TRBD1 matches 10 bases. The germline V gene encodes CDR1 MDHEN and CDR2 SYDVKM. CDR3 size: 14 residues. Trimming took 7 bases from V and 5 from J; bases not matched to a gene: 5.

This chain links TRBV5-4 with TRBJ2-5, with TRBD2 matching over 8 bases. The CDR3 has 17 residues. Germline trimming cut 4 bases from V and 2 bases from J; bases unmatched to any gene: 13. Per the germline V gene, CDR1 is SGHNT and CDR2 is YYREEE (reference sequence). Here the CDR3 reads CASSRSLGVAGQETQYF. CDR3 DNA: TGTGCCAGCAGCCGGAGCTTGGGGGTAGCGGGACAAGAGACCCAGTACTTC.

The chain has TRBV6-1 and TRBJ2-1; 10 bases fit TRBD2. V shed 2 bases and J 1 base; nucleotides not matched to a gene: 8. The germline CDR1 and CDR2 sequences are MNHNS and SASEGT. The CDR3 covers 18 residues. The CDR3 reads CASSERASGRESYNEQFF. The CDR3 DNA reads TGTGCCAGCAGTGAAAGGGCTAGCGGGAGAGAATCCTACAATGAGCAGTTCTTC.

The rearrangement joins TRBV6-5 to TRBJ2-7, with TRBD2 matching 13 bases. CDR3 length equals 16 residues. V shed 4 bases, J shed 2 bases, and the junction held 5 bases outside the gene matches. Germline V gene sequence: CDR1 MNHEY, CDR2 SVGAGI. The CDR3 protein is CASSSWGLAGTYEQYF. The CDR3 bases are TGTGCCAGCAGTTCATGGGGACTAGCGGGGACCTACGAGCAGTACTTC.

The chain employs TRBV7-3 and TRBJ2-4; TRBD2 might be the D (7 bases). The V end lost 5 bases, the J end lost 1 base, and 18 bases lay between the germline ends. CDR3 size: 17 residues. Germline V gene sequence: CDR1 SGHTA, CDR2 FQGTGA. CDR3 coding DNA: TGTGCCAGCAGCCTAAAGGCCGGGGGGCGCGCCAAAAACATTCAGTACTTC. Amino acid sequence: CASSLKAGGRAKNIQYF. The whole variable domain, remainder taken from reference TRBV7-3 and TRBJ2-4, is GAGVSQTPSNKVTEKGKYVELRCDPISGHTALYWYRQSLGQGPEFLIYFQGTGAADDSGLPNDRFFAVRPEGSVSTLKIQRTERGDSAVYLCASSLKAGGRAKNIQYFGAGTRLSVL.

The J gene is TRBJ1-6, the V gene TRBV7-9, with a tentative D call TRBD1 (6 bases). V was trimmed by 1 base and J by 5 bases, leaving 9 bases between them. Germline V gene data show CDR1 as SEHNR and CDR2 as FQNEAQ (reference sequence). This CDR3 region has 15 residues. CDR3 protein: CASSLVRTDNSPLHF. As DNA, the CDR3 is TGTGCCAGCAGCTTAGTGAGGACAGATAATTCACCCCTCCACTTT.

The chain combines TRBV10-2 with TRBJ2-1; TRBD2 matches at 10 bases. The CDR3 is 14 amino acids. Germline CDR1 and CDR2: WSHSY and SAAADI. The V segment lost 6 bases and the J segment 3 bases; nucleotides outside the gene matches: 2. The CDR3, as DNA: TGCGCCAGCAGCCTAGCGGGAGACTACAATGAGCAGTTCTTC. This encodes CASSLAGDYNEQFF.

The chain combines TRBV5-1 with TRBJ2-1, with 9 bases aligning to TRBD2. The CDR3 length is 16 residues. Trimming removed 4 bases from V and 8 bases from J; junction bases left unmatched: 13. CDR1 SGHRS and CDR2 YFSETQ come from the germline V gene. CDR3 DNA sequence: TGCGCCAGCAGCCTGGGGGGCGGGACTAGCTTAGATGAGCAGTTCTTC. Protein: CASSLGGGTSLDEQFF.

This clone is termed medium-sized (0.01 to 0.1%). V is TRBV5-4 and J is TRBJ2-7; 8 nucleotides line up with TRBD1. Looked up from germline, CDR1 is SGHNT and CDR2 is YYREEE (reference sequence). J was trimmed by 1 base and V by 2 bases; bases with no gene match: 5. There are 15 residues in the CDR3. This CDR3 is CASSFAQGASYEQYF. The CDR3, as DNA: TGTGCCAGCAGCTTTGCCCAGGGGGCGTCCTACGAGCAGTACTTC.

The rearrangement links TRBV28 to TRBJ2-3; TRBD1 matches 7 bases. The CDR3 extends over 18 amino acids. J gave up 1 base and V 6 bases, and 16 bases lay outside the gene matches. CDR1 is MDHEN, CDR2 SYDVKM, per germline. This chain's CDR3 is CASRTVHNRGLGTDTQYF. Here the CDR3 DNA reads TGTGCCAGCAGGACAGTTCATAACAGGGGATTGGGCACAGATACGCAGTATTTT.

The chain is built from TRBV24-1 and TRBJ1-5, with no clear D. The CDR3 loop spans 14 amino acids. Deletions cut 5 bases from V and 7 bases from J, with 14 bases between. Germline CDR1 and CDR2: KGHDR and SFDVKD. In DNA, the CDR3 is TGTGCCACCAGTGGTGGAGGGAAGGAGCAGCCCCAGCATTTT. As protein: CATSGGGKEQPQHF.

This clone showed up just a few times. V usage is TRBV9 and J usage is TRBJ2-3; TRBD2 aligns across 12 bases. V lost 4 bases, J lost 2 bases, and 5 bases stayed unmatched. Germline values: CDR1 SGDLS, CDR2 YYNGEE. CDR3 length: 16 amino acids. The CDR3 region is CASSPSGRAHTDTQYF. Here the CDR3 DNA reads TGTGCCAGCAGCCCTAGCGGGAGGGCTCACACAGATACGCAGTATTTT.

V usage is TRBV28 and J usage is TRBJ1-1; D remains ambiguous. Per germline, CDR1 MDHEN and CDR2 SYDVKM. V was trimmed by 7 bases and J by 0 bases, leaving 15 bases between them. This CDR3 spans 15 amino acids. DNA for the CDR3: TGTGCCAGCACCATGGAGGGCCTGATGAACACTGAAGCTTTCTTT. It codes for CASTMEGLMNTEAFF.